In this sample, the clone carrying this T cell receptor beta chain turned up many times. Its antigen is not identified. The data are from a study of T cells in Graves' hyperthyroidism and ophthalmopathy. Points from the study as a whole: Stable hyperthyroidism was separated from ophthalmopathy by a model based on 13 V-J features. Clonotypes that were expanded in thyroid above 0.001 mostly appeared in blood too.

Patients between 18 and 65 years old had hyperthyroidism, newly diagnosed and lasting under 2 months. Fresh peripheral blood, around 9.3 ml of it, supplied the PBMCs. RNA transcripts gave rise to amplified TCR beta CDR3 regions. Initially, a first-round RT-PCR of the TCR CDR3 employed the HTBI primer set. MiXCR, run by TCRdb on the multiplex PCR reads, gives a single entry per CDR3 protein. The sample holds about 510,000 distinct CDR3 sequences, about 15% seen once. Trimming left V 3 bases short and J 1 base short, with 12 bases between. Germline V gene data show CDR1 as SGHTA and CDR2 as FQGNSA. The length of the CDR3 is 15 residues.

The sample was blood. The source of this sequence is a woman aged 40 to 50 with Graves' hyperthyroidism. The chain combines TRBV7-2 with TRBJ1-2; a weak D match, TRBD1 (6 bases). This CDR3 is CASSFGQQVNYGYTF. CDR3 sequence (DNA): TGTGCCAGCAGCTTCGGACAGCAGGTTAACTATGGCTACACCTTC.